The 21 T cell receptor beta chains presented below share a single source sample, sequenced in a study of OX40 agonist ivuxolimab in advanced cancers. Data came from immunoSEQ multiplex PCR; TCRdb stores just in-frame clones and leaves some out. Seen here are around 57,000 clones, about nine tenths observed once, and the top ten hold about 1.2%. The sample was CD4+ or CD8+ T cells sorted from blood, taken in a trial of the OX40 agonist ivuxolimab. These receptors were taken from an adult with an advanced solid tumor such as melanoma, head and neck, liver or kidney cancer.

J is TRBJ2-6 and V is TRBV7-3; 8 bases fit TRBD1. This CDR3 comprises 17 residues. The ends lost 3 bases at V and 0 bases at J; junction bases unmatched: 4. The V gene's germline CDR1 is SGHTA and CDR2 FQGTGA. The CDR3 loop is CASSFGTGGSGANVLTF. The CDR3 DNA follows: TGTGCCAGCAGCTTCGGCACAGGGGGCTCTGGGGCCAACGTCCTGACTTTC. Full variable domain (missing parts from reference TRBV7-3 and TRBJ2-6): GAGVSQTPSNKVTEKGKYVELRCDPISGHTALYWYRQSLGQGPEFLIYFQGTGAADDSGLPNDRFFAVRPEGSVSTLKIQRTERGDSAVYLCASSFGTGGSGANVLTFGAGSRLTVL.

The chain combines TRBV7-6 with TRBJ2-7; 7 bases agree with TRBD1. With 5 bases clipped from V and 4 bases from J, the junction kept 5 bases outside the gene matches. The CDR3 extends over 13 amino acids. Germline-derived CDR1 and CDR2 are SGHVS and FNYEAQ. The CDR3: CASSQGTEYEQYF. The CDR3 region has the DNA TGTGCCAGCAGCCAAGGGACAGAATACGAGCAGTACTTC. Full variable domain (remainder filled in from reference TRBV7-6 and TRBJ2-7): GAGVSQSPRYKVTKRGQDVALRCDPISGHVSLYWYRQALGQGPEFLTYFNYEAQQDKSGLPNDRFSAERPEGSISTLTIQRTEQRDSAMYRCASSQGTEYEQYFGPGTRLTVT.

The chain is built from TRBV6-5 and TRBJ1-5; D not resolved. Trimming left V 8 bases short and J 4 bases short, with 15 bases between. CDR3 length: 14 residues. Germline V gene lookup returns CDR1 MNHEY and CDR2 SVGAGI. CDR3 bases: TGTGCCAGCTCTAACAGCGGCCAGAATCAGCCCCAGCATTTT. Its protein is CASSNSGQNQPQHF.

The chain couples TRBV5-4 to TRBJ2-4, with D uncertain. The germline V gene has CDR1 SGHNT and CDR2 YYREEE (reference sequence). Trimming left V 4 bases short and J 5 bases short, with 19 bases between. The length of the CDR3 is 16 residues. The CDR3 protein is CASSRAPGATENIQYF. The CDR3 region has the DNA TGTGCCAGCAGCCGGGCCCCGGGCGCAACTGAAAACATTCAGTACTTC.

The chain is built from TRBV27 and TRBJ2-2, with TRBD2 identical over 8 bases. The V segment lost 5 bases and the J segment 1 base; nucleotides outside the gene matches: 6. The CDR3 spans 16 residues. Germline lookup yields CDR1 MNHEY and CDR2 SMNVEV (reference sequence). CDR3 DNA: TGTGCCAGCAGTCTAGGGACTAGTCTGAACACCGGGGAGCTGTTTTTT. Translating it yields CASSLGTSLNTGELFF.

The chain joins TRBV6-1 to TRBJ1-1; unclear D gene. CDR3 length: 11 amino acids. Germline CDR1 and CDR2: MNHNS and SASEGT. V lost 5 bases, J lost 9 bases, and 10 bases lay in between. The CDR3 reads CASSSRLQAFF. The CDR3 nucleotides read TGTGCCAGCAGTTCCCGGCTCCAAGCTTTCTTT.

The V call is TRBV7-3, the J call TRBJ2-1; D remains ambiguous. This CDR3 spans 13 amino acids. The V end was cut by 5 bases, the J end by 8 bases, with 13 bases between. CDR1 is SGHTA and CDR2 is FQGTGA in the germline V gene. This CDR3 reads CASSVGPGHEQFF. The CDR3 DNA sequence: TGTGCCAGCAGCGTAGGGCCCGGCCATGAGCAGTTCTTC.

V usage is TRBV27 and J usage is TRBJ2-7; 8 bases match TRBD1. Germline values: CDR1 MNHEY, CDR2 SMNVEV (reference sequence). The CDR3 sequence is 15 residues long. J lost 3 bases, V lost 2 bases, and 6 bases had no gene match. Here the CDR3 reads CASSLNWDRSYEQYF. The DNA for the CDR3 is TGTGCCAGCAGTTTAAACTGGGACAGGAGCTACGAGCAGTACTTC.

As DNA, the CDR3 is TGTGCCTGGGGGGCACAGTCCACTGAAGCTTTCTTT. Protein product: CAWGAQSTEAFF. This chain uses TRBV30 with TRBJ1-1; possible D gene TRBD1, 5 bases. The CDR3 is 12 residues long. The V and J ends lost 5 bases and 4 bases respectively, with 11 bases between them. Germline lookup yields CDR1 GTSNPN and CDR2 SVGIG (reference sequence).

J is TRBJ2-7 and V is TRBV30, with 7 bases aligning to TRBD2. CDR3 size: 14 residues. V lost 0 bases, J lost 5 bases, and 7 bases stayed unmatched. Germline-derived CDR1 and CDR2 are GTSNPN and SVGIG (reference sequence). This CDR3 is CAWSVPAGLNEQYF. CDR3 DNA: TGTGCCTGGAGTGTACCAGCGGGACTGAACGAGCAGTACTTC. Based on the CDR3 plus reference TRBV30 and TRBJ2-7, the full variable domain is SQTIHQWPATLVQPVGSPLSLECTVEGTSNPNLYWYRQAAGRGLQLLFYSVGIGQISSEVPQNLSASRPQDRQFILSSKKLLLSDSGFYLCAWSVPAGLNEQYFGPGTRLTVT.

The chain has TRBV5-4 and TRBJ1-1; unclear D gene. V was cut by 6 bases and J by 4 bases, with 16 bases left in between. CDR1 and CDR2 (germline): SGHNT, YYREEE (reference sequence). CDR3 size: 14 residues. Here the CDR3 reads CASTSRVGGTEAFF. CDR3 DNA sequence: TGTGCCAGCACCAGCCGGGTTGGAGGCACTGAAGCTTTCTTT.

This CDR3 is CASSETNNIQYF. CDR3 sequence (DNA): TGTGCCAGCAGTGAAACTAACAACATTCAGTACTTC. V is TRBV6-1 and J is TRBJ2-4; D remains ambiguous. The germline V gene encodes CDR1 MNHNS and CDR2 SASEGT. The CDR3 contains 12 residues. Between the trimmed V and J ends, which lost 2 bases and 7 bases, there was a span of 6 bases.

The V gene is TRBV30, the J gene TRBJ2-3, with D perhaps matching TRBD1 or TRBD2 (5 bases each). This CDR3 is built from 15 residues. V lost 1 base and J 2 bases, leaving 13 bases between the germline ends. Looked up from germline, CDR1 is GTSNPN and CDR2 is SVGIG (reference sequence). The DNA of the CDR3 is TGTGCCTGGAGTGGTTTTGAGGGGTACACAGATACGCAGTATTTT. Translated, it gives CAWSGFEGYTDTQYF. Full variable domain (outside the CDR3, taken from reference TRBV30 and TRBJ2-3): SQTIHQWPATLVQPVGSPLSLECTVEGTSNPNLYWYRQAAGRGLQLLFYSVGIGQISSEVPQNLSASRPQDRQFILSSKKLLLSDSGFYLCAWSGFEGYTDTQYFGPGTRLTVL.

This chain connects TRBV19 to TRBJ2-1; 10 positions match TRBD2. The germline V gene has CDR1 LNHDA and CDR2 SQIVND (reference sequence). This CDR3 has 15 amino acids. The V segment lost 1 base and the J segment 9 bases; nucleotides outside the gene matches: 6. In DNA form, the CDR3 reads TGTGCCAGTAGTATAGGGCTAGCGGGAGCCTCTGAGCAGTTCTTC. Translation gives CASSIGLAGASEQFF.

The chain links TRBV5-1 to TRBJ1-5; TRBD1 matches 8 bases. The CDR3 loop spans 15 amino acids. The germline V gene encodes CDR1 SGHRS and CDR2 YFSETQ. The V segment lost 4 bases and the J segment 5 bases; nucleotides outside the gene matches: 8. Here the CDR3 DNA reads TGCGCCAGCAGCCTGAGGACAGGGCGAGATCAGCCCCAGCATTTT. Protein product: CASSLRTGRDQPQHF.

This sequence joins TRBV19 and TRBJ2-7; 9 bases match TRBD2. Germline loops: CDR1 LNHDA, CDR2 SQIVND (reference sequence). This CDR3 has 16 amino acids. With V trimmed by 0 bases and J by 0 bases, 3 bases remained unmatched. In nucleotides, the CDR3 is TGTGCCAGTAGTATAGAGGGTAGCGGGAGCTCCTACGAGCAGTACTTC. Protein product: CASSIEGSGSSYEQYF.

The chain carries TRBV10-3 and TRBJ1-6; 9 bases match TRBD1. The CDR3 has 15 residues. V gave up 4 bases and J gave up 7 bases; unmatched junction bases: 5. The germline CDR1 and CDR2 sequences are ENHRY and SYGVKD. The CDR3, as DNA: TGTGCCATCAGTGTAGGGACAGGGATGAATTCACCCCTCCACTTT. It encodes CAISVGTGMNSPLHF.

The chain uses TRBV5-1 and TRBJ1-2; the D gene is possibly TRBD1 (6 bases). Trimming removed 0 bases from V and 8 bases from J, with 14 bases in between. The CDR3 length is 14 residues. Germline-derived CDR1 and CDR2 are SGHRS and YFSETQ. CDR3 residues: CASSLEPNTGGYTF. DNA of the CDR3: TGCGCCAGCAGCTTGGAGCCCAACACAGGGGGCTACACCTTC.

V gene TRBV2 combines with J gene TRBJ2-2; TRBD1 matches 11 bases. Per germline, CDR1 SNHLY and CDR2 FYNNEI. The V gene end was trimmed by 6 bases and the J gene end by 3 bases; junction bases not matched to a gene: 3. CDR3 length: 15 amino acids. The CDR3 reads CASRTDRGHTGELFF. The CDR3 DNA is TGTGCCAGCAGAACGGACAGGGGGCACACCGGGGAGCTGTTTTTT.

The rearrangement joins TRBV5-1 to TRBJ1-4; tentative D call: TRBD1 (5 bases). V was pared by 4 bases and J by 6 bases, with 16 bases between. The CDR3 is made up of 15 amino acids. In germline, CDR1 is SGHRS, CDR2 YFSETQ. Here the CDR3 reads CASSPGTGKHEKLFF. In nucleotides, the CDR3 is TGCGCCAGCAGCCCGGGGACGGGGAAGCATGAAAAACTGTTTTTT.

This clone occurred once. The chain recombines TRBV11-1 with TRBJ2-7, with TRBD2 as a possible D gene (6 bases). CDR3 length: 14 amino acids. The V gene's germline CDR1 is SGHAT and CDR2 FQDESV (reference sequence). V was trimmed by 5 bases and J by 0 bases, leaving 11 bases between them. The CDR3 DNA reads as TGTGCCAGCAGCAGAGTGCGGGGCTCCTACGAGCAGTACTTC. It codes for CASSRVRGSYEQYF.